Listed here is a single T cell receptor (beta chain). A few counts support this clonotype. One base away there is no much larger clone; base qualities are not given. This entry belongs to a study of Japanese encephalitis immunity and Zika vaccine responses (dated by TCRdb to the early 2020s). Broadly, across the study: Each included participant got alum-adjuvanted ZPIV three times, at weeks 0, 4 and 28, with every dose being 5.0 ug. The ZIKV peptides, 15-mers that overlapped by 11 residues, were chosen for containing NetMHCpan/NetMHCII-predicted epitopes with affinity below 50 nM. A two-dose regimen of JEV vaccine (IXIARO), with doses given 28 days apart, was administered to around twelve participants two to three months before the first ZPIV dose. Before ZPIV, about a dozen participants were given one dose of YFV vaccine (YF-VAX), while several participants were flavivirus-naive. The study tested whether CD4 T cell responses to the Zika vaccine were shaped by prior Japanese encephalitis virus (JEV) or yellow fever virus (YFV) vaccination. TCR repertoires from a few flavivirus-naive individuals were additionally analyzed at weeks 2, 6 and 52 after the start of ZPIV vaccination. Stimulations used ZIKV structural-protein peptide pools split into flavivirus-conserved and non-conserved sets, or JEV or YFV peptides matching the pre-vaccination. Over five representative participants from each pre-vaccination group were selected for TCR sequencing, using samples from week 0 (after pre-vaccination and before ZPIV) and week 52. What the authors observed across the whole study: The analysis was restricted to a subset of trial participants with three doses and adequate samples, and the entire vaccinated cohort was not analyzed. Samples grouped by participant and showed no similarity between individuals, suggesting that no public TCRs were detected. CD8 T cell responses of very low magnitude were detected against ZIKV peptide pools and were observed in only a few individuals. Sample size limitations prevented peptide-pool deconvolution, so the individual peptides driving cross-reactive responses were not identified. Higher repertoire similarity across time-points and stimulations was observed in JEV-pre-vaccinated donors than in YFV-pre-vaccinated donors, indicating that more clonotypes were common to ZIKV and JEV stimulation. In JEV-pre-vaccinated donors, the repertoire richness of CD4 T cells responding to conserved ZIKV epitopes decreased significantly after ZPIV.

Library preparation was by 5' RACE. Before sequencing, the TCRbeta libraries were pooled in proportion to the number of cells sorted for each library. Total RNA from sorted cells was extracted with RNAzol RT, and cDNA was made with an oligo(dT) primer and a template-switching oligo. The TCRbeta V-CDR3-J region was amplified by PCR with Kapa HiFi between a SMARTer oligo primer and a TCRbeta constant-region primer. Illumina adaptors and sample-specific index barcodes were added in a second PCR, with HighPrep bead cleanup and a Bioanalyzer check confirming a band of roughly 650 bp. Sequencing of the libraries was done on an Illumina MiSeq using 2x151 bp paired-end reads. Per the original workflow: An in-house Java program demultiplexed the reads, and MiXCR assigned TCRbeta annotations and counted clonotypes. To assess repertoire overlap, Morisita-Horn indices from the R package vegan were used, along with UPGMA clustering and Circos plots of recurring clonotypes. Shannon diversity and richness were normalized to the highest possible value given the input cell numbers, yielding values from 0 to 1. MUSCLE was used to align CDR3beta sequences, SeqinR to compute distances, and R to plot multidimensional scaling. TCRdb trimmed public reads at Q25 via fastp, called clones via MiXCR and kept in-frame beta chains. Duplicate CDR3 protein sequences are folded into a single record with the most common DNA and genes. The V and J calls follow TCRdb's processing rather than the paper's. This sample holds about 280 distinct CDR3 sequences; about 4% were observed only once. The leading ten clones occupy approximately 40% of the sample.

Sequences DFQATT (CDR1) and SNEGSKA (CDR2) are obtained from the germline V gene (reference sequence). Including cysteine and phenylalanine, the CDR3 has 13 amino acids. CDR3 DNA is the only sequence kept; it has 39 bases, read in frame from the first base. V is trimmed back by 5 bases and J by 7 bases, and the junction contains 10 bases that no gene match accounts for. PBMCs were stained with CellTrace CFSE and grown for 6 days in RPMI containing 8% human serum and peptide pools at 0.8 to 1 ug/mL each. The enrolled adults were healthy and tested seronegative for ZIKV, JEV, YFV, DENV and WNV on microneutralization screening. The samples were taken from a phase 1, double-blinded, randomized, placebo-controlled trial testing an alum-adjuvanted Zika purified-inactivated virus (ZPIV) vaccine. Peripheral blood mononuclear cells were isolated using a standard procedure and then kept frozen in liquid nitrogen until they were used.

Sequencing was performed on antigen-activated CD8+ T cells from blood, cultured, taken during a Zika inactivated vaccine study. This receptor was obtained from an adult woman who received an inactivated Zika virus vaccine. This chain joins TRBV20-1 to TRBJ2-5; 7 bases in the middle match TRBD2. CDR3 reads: CSAGWEGWMTQYF. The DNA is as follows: TGCAGTGCTGGGTGGGAGGGGTGGATGACCCAGTACTTC.